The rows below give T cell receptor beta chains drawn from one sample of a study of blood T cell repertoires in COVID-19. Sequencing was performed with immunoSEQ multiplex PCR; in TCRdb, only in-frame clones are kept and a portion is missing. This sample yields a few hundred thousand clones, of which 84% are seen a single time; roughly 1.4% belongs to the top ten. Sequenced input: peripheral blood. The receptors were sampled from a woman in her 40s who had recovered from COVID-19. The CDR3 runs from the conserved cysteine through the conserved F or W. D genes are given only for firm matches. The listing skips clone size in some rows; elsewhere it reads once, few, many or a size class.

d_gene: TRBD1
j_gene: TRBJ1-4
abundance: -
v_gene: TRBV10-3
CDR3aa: CAISEAGQGDEKLFF
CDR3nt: TGTGCCATCAGTGAGGCGGGACAGGGTGACGAAAAACTGTTTTTT

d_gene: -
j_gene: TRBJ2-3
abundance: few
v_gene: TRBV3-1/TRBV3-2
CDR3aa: CASSHLRGAGDTQYF
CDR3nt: TGTGCCAGCAGCCATCTCCGGGGGGCGGGGGATACGCAGTATTTT

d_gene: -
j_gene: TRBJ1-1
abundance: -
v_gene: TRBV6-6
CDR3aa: CASTATGKAFF
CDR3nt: TGTGCCAGCACCGCAACAGGGAAAGCTTTCTTT

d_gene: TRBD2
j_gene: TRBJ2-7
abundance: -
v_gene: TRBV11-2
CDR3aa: CASSPSPSGAYEQYF
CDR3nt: TGTGCCAGCAGCCCCTCGCCTAGCGGGGCCTACGAGCAGTACTTC

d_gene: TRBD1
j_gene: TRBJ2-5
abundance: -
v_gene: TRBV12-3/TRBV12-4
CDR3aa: CASSLARGETQYF
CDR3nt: TGTGCCAGCAGTTTGGCCAGGGGGGAGACCCAGTACTTC

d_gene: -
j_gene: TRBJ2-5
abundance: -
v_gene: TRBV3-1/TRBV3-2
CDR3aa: CASSQASGVETQYF
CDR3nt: TGTGCCAGCAGCCAAGCATCGGGGGTGGAGACCCAGTACTTC

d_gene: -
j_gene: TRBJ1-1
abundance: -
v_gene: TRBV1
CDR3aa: CTSSQVRWGVGTEAFF
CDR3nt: -

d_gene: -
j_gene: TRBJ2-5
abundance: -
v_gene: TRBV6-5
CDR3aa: CASSFTFGGSETQYF
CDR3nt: TGTGCCAGCAGTTTTACTTTTGGGGGGTCCGAGACCCAGTACTTC

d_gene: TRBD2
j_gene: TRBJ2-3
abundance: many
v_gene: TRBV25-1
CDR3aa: CASSAPGLAGDTQYF
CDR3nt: TGTGCCAGCAGTGCCCCGGGACTAGCGGGGGATACGCAGTATTTT

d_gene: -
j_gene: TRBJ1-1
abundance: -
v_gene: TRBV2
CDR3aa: CASRSLGAAEAFF
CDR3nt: TGTGCCAGCAGATCCCTGGGGGCCGCTGAAGCTTTCTTT

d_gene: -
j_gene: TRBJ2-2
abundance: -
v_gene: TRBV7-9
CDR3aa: CASTRSTGELFF
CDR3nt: TGTGCCAGCACAAGGAGTACCGGGGAGCTGTTTTTT

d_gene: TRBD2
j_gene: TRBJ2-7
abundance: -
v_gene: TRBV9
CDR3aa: CASSVVAGGPEQYF
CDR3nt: TGTGCCAGCAGCGTAGTAGCGGGGGGGCCCGAGCAGTACTTC

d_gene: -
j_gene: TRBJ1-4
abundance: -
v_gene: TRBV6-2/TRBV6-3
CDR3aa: CASSYKGRVSVLTNEKLFF
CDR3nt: TGTGCCAGCAGTTACAAAGGCAGGGTCAGCGTTTTAACTAATGAAAAACTGTTTTTT

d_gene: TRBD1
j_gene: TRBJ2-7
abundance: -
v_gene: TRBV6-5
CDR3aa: CASSYSPGGSYEQYF
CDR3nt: TGTGCCAGCAGTTACTCACCAGGGGGCTCCTACGAGCAGTACTTC

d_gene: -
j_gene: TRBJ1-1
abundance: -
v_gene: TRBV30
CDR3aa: CAWTGDVTEAFF
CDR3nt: TGTGCCTGGACAGGGGACGTTACGGAAGCTTTCTTT

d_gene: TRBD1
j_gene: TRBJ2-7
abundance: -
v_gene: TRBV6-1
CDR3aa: CASSEQPGTGSSYEQYF
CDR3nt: TGTGCCAGCAGTGAACAACCCGGGACAGGGAGCTCCTACGAGCAGTACTTC

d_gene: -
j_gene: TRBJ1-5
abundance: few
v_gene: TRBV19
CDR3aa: CASSITRDNQRYFGNQPQHF
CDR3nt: TGTGCCAGTAGTATCACCCGGGACAACCAAAGGTATTTCGGCAATCAGCCCCAGCATTTT

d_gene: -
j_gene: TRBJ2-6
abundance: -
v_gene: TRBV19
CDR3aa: CASSIARGTEGGANVLTF
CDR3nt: TGTGCCAGTAGTATAGCGCGAGGGACTGAGGGTGGGGCCAACGTCCTGACTTTC

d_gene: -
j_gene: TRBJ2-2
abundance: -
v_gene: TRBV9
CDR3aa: CASTPGHSNTGELFF
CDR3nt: TGTGCCAGCACCCCGGGACATTCGAACACCGGGGAGCTGTTTTTT

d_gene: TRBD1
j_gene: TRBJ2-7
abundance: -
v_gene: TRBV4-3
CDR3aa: CASSQADRASYEQYF
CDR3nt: TGCGCCAGCAGCCAAGCGGACAGGGCGTCCTACGAGCAGTACTTC

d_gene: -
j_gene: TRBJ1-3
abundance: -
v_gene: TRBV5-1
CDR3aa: CASSLAGTVYGNTIYF
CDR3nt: TGCGCCAGCAGCCTGGCCGGTACAGTTTATGGAAACACCATATATTTT

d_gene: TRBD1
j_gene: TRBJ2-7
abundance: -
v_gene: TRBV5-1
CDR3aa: CASSPITGTGSDEQYF
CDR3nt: TGCGCCAGCAGCCCGATAACCGGGACAGGGTCGGACGAGCAGTACTTC

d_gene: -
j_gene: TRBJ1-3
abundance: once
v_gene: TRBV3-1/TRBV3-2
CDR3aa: CASSQDTGFSGNTIYF
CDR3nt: TGTGCCAGCAGCCAAGATACAGGATTCTCTGGAAACACCATATATTTT

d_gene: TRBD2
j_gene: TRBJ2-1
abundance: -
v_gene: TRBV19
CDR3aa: CASSYSSGGLYNEQFF
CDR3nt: TGTGCCAGTAGTTATTCTAGCGGGGGCCTTTACAATGAGCAGTTCTTC

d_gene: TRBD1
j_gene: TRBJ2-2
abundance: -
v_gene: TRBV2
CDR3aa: CATKPRDRVTGELFF
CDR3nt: TGTGCCACCAAGCCCCGGGACAGGGTCACCGGGGAGCTGTTTTTT

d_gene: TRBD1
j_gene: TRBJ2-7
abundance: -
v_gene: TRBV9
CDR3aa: CASSATGVSYEQYF
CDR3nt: TGTGCCAGCAGCGCTACAGGGGTCTCCTACGAGCAGTACTTC

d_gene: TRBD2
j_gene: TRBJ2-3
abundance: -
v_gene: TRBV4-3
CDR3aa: CASSQDGLAGPQNTDTQYF
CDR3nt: TGCGCCAGCAGCCAAGACGGGCTAGCGGGGCCTCAAAATACAGATACGCAGTATTTT

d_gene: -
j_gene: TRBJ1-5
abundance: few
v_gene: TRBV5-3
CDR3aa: CARSSPGNVCEPQHF
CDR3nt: TGTGCCAGAAGCTCCCCCGGGAACGTATGCGAGCCCCAGCATTTT

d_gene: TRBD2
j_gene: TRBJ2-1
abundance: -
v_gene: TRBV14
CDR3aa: CASSPRLAPYNEQFF
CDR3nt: TGTGCCAGCAGCCCTAGACTAGCTCCCTACAATGAGCAGTTCTTC

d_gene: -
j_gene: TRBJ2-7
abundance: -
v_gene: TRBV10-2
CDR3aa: CASSEWRDPDEQYF
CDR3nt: TGCGCCAGCAGTGAGTGGAGGGATCCGGACGAGCAGTACTTC

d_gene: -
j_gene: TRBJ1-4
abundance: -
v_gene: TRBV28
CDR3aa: CASSGQNEKLFF
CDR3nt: TGTGCCAGCAGTGGACAGAATGAAAAACTGTTTTTT

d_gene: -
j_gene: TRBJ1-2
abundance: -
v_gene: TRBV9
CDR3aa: CASSFNYGYTF
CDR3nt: TGTGCCAGCTCCTTTAACTATGGCTACACCTTC

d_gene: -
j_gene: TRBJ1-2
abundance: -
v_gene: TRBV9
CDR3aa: CASSPGQRLGYTF
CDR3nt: TGTGCCAGCAGCCCCGGACAGAGACTTGGCTACACCTTC

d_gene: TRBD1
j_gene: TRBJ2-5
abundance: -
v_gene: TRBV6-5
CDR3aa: CASRLTGARETQYF
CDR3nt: TGTGCCAGCAGATTAACAGGGGCCCGGGAGACCCAGTACTTC

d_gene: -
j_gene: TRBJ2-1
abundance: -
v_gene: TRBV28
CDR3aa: CASRWYLAYNEQFF
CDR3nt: TGTGCCAGCAGATGGTATCTAGCCTACAATGAGCAGTTCTTC

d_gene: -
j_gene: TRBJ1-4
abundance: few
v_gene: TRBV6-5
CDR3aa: CASRRGTNEKLFF
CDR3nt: TGTGCCAGCAGACGGGGAACTAATGAAAAACTGTTTTTT

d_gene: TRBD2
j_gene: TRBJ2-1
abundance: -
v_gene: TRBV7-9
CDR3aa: CASSPSGGALEQFF
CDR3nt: TGTGCCAGCAGCCCTAGCGGGGGGGCTTTGGAGCAGTTCTTC

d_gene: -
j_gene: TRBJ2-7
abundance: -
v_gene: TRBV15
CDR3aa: CATSHLSESYEQYF
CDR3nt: TGTGCCACCAGCCACCTAAGCGAATCCTACGAGCAGTACTTC